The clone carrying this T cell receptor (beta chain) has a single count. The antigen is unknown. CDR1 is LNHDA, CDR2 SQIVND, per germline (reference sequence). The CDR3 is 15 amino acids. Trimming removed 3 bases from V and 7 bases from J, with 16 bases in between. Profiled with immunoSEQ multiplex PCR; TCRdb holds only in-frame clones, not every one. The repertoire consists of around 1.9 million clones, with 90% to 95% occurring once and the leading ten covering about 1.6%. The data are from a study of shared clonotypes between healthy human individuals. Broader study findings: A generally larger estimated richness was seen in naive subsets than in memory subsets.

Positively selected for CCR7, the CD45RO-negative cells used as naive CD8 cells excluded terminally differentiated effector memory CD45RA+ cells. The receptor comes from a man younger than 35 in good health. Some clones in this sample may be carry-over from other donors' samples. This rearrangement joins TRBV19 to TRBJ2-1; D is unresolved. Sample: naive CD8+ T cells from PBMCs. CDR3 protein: CASSIPRPPLNEQFF. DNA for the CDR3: TGTGCCAGTAGTATCCCGCGGCCCCCCCTGAATGAGCAGTTCTTC.